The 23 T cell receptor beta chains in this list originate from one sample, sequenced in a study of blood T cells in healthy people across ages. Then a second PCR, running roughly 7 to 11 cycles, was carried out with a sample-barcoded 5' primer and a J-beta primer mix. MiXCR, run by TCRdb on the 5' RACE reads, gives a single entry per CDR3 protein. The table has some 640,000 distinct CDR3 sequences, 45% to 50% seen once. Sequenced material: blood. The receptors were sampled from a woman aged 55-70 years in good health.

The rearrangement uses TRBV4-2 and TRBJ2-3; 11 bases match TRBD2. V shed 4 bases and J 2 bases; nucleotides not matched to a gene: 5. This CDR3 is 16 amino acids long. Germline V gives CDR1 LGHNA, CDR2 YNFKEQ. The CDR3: CASSPRTSGFTDTQYF. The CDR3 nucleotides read TGTGCCAGCAGCCCAAGGACTAGCGGGTTCACAGATACGCAGTATTTT.

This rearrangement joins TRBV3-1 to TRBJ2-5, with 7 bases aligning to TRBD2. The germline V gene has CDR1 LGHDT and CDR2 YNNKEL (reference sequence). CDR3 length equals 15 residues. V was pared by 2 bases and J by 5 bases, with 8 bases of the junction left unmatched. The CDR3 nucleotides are TGTGCCAGCAGCCAACGCGGGAGAAGGGCGGAGACCCAGTACTTC. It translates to CASSQRGRRAETQYF.

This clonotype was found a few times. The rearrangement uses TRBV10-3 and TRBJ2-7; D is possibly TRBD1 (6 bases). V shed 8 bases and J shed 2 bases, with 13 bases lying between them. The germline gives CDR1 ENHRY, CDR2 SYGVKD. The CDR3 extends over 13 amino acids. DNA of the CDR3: TGTGCCATCGGTTCAGGGGACCCCTACGAGCAGTACTTC. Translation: CAIGSGDPYEQYF.

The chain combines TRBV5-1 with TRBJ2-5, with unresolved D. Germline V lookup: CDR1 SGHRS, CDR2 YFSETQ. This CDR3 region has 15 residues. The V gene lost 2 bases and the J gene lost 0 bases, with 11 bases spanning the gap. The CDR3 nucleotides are TGCGCCAGCAGCTTCGGGCAGGTTAACCAAGAGACCCAGTACTTC. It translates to CASSFGQVNQETQYF.

DNA of the CDR3: TGCAGTGCTAGTAAAACAGTCGGGGAGACCCAGTACTTC. This codes for CSASKTVGETQYF. V is TRBV20-1 and J is TRBJ2-5; no reliable D call. Per germline, CDR1 DFQATT and CDR2 SNEGSKA (reference sequence). Trimming removed 3 bases from V and 5 bases from J, with 13 bases in between. CDR3 length: 13 residues.

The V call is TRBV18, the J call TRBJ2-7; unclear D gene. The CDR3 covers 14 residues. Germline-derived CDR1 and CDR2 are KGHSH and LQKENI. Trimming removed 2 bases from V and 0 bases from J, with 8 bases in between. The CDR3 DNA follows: TGTGCCAGCTCACCATTACAAAGCTCCTACGAGCAGTACTTC. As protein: CASSPLQSSYEQYF.

CDR3 bases: TGTGCCAGCAGTTTACGCGGGAGCCTCACAGATACGCAGTATTTT. Amino acid sequence: CASSLRGSLTDTQYF. The chain joins TRBV28 to TRBJ2-3; TRBD2 agrees at 7 bases. The germline CDR1 and CDR2 sequences are MDHEN and SYDVKM. The ends lost 2 bases at V and 2 bases at J; junction bases unmatched: 4. The CDR3 has 15 residues.

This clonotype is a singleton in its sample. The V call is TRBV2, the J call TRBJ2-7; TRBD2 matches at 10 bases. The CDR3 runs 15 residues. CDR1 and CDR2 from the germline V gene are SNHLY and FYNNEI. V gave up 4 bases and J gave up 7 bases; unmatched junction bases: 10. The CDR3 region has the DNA TGTGCCAGCAGTGTGACTAGCGGGTTTTACAATGAGCAGTACTTC. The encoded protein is CASSVTSGFYNEQYF.

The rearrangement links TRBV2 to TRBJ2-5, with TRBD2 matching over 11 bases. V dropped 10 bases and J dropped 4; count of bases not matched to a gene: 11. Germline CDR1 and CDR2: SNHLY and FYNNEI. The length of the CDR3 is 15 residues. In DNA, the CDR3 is TGTGCCATCCCCCAGACTAGCGGGATAGGAGAGACCCAGTACTTC. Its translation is CAIPQTSGIGETQYF. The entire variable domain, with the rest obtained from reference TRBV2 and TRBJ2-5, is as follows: EPEVTQTPSHQVTQMGQEVILRCVPISNHLYFYWYRQILGQKVEFLVSFYNNEISEKSEIFDDQFSVERPDGSNFTLKIRSTKLEDSAMYFCAIPQTSGIGETQYFGPGTRLLVL.

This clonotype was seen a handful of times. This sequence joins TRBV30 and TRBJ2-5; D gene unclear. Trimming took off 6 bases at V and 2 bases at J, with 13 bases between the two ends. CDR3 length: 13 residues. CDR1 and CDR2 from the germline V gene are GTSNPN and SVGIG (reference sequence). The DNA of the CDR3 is TGTGCCTGTTCTAGAGAGTATCAAGAGACCCAGTACTTC. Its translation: CACSREYQETQYF.

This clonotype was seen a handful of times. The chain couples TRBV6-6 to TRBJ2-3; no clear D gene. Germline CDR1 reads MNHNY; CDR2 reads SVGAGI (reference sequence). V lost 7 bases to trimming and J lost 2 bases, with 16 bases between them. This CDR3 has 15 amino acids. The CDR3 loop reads CASIPEEKHTDTQYF. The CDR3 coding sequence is TGTGCCAGCATCCCCGAGGAGAAGCACACAGATACGCAGTATTTT.

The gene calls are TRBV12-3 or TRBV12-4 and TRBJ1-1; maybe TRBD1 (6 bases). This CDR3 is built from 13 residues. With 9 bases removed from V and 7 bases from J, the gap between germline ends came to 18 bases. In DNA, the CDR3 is TGTGCCAGTGTGGGAGGGGGTTATAGTGAAGCTTTCTTT. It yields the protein CASVGGGYSEAFF.

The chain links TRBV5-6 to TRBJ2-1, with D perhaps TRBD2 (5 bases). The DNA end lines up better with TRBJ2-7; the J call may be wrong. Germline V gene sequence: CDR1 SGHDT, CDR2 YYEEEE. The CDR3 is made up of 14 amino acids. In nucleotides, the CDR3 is TGTGCCAGCAGCTTGTTACTAGTATACAATGAGCAGTACTTC. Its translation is CASSLLLVYNEQYF.

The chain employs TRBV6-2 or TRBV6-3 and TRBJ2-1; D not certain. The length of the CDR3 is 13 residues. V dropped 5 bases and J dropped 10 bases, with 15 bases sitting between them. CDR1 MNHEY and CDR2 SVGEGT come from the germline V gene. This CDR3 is CASSDVGFYEQFF. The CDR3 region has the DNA TGTGCCAGCAGTGACGTCGGGTTTTACGAGCAGTTCTTC.

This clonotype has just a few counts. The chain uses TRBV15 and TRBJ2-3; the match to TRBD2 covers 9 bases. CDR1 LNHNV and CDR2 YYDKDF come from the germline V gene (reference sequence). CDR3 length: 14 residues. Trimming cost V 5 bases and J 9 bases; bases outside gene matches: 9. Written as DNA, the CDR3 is TGTGCCACCAGCTACCGGCGGGAGGGGGACACGCAGTATTTT. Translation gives CATSYRREGDTQYF.

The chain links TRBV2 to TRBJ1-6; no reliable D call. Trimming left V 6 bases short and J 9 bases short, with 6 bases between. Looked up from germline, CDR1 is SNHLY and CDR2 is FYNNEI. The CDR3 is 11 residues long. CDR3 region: CASSVGSPLHF. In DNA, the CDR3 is TGTGCCAGCAGCGTAGGTTCACCCCTCCACTTT.

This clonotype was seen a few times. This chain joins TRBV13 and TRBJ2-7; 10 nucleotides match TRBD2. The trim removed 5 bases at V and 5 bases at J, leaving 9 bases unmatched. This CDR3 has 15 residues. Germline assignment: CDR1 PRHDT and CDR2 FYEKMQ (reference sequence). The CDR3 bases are TGTGCCAGCAGCGAGGAGCGGGAGGGCATAGACGAGCAGTACTTC. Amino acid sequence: CASSEEREGIDEQYF.

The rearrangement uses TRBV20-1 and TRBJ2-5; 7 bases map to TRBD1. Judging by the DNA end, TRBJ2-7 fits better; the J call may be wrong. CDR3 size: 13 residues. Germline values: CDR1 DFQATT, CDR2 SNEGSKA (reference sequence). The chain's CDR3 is CSATDRPTYEQYF. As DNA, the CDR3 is TGCAGTGCCACGGACAGGCCCACCTACGAGCAGTACTTC.

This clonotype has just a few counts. CDR3 bases: TGTGCCAGCAGCAGGTGGACAGGCGGGGAGCAGTACTTC. This codes for CASSRWTGGEQYF. The chain couples TRBV7-6 to TRBJ2-7, with TRBD1 identical over 7 bases. This CDR3 contains 13 residues. Germline CDR1 is SGHVS and CDR2 is FNYEAQ. After removal of 5 bases from V and 7 bases from J, the junction contained 8 bases not matched to a gene.

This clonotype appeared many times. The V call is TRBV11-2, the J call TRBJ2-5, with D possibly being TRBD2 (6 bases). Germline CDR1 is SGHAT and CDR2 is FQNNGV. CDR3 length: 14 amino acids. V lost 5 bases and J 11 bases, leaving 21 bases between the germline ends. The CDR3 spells CASSLGLLINEQYF. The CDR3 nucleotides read TGTGCCAGCAGCCTGGGACTCCTCATCAATGAGCAGTACTTC.

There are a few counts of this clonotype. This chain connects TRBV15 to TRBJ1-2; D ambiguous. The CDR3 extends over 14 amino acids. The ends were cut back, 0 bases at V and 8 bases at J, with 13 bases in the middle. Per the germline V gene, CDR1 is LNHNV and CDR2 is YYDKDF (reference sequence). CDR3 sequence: CATSRDSRTAGYTF. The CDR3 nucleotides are TGTGCCACCAGCAGAGATAGCCGGACGGCGGGCTACACCTTC.

CDR3 sequence reads: CASSPRGQGTDTQYF. The CDR3 nucleotides are TGTGCCAGCTCACCAAGGGGCCAGGGCACAGATACGCAGTATTTT. The chain has TRBV18 and TRBJ2-3, with D possibly matching TRBD1 (5 bases). V lost 2 bases and J 1 base, leaving 10 bases between the germline ends. The CDR3 spans 15 residues. Per germline, CDR1 KGHSH and CDR2 LQKENI. The variable domain in full, with the rest retrieved from reference TRBV18 and TRBJ2-3, is NAGVMQNPRHLVRRRGQEARLRCSPMKGHSHVYWYRQLPEEGLKFMVYLQKENIIDESGMPKERFSAEFPKEGPSILRIQQVVRGDSAAYFCASSPRGQGTDTQYFGPGTRLTVL.

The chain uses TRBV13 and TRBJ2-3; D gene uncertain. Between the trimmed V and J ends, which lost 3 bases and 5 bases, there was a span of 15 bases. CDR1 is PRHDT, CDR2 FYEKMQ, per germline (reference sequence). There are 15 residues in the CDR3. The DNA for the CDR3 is TGTGCCAGCAGCTTCGTACAGAGCTACAGAGATACGCAGTATTTT. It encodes CASSFVQSYRDTQYF.